This paragraph covers one T cell receptor (beta chain) sequence. Its cognate antigen is unknown. V gave up 0 bases and J gave up 4 bases; unmatched junction bases: 8. The CDR3 runs to 16 residues. CDR1 is LGHNA, CDR2 YNFKEQ, per germline. CD45RO-negative CD8 cells positively selected for CCR7 made up the naive population, which excluded terminally differentiated effector memory CD45RA+ cells. TCRdb's table, derived via immunoSEQ multiplex PCR, lists solely in-frame clones and lacks some. The sample shows fewer than 800,000 clones, about 90% of them seen only once. The sample belongs to a study of shared clonotypes between healthy human individuals. Study-level information: There were three CD4 naive, three CD4 memory, two CD8 naive and one CD8 memory plates per donor. Study-wide findings and caveats: Naive subsets generally exceeded memory subsets in estimated richness. When naive CD4 clonotypes were compared across a few donors, approximately 4.9% were shared. The generation probabilities recorded for non-shared clonotypes fell below those of clonotypes shared by all four donors.

The TCR comes from a young man in good health. The material sequenced was naive CD8+ T cells sorted from blood. The V call is TRBV4-2, the J call TRBJ2-7, with 8 nucleotides matching TRBD2. The CDR3, as DNA: TGTGCCAGCAGCCAAGATGAAGCGGGAGATGCTTACGAGCAGTACTTC. This translates into CASSQDEAGDAYEQYF.